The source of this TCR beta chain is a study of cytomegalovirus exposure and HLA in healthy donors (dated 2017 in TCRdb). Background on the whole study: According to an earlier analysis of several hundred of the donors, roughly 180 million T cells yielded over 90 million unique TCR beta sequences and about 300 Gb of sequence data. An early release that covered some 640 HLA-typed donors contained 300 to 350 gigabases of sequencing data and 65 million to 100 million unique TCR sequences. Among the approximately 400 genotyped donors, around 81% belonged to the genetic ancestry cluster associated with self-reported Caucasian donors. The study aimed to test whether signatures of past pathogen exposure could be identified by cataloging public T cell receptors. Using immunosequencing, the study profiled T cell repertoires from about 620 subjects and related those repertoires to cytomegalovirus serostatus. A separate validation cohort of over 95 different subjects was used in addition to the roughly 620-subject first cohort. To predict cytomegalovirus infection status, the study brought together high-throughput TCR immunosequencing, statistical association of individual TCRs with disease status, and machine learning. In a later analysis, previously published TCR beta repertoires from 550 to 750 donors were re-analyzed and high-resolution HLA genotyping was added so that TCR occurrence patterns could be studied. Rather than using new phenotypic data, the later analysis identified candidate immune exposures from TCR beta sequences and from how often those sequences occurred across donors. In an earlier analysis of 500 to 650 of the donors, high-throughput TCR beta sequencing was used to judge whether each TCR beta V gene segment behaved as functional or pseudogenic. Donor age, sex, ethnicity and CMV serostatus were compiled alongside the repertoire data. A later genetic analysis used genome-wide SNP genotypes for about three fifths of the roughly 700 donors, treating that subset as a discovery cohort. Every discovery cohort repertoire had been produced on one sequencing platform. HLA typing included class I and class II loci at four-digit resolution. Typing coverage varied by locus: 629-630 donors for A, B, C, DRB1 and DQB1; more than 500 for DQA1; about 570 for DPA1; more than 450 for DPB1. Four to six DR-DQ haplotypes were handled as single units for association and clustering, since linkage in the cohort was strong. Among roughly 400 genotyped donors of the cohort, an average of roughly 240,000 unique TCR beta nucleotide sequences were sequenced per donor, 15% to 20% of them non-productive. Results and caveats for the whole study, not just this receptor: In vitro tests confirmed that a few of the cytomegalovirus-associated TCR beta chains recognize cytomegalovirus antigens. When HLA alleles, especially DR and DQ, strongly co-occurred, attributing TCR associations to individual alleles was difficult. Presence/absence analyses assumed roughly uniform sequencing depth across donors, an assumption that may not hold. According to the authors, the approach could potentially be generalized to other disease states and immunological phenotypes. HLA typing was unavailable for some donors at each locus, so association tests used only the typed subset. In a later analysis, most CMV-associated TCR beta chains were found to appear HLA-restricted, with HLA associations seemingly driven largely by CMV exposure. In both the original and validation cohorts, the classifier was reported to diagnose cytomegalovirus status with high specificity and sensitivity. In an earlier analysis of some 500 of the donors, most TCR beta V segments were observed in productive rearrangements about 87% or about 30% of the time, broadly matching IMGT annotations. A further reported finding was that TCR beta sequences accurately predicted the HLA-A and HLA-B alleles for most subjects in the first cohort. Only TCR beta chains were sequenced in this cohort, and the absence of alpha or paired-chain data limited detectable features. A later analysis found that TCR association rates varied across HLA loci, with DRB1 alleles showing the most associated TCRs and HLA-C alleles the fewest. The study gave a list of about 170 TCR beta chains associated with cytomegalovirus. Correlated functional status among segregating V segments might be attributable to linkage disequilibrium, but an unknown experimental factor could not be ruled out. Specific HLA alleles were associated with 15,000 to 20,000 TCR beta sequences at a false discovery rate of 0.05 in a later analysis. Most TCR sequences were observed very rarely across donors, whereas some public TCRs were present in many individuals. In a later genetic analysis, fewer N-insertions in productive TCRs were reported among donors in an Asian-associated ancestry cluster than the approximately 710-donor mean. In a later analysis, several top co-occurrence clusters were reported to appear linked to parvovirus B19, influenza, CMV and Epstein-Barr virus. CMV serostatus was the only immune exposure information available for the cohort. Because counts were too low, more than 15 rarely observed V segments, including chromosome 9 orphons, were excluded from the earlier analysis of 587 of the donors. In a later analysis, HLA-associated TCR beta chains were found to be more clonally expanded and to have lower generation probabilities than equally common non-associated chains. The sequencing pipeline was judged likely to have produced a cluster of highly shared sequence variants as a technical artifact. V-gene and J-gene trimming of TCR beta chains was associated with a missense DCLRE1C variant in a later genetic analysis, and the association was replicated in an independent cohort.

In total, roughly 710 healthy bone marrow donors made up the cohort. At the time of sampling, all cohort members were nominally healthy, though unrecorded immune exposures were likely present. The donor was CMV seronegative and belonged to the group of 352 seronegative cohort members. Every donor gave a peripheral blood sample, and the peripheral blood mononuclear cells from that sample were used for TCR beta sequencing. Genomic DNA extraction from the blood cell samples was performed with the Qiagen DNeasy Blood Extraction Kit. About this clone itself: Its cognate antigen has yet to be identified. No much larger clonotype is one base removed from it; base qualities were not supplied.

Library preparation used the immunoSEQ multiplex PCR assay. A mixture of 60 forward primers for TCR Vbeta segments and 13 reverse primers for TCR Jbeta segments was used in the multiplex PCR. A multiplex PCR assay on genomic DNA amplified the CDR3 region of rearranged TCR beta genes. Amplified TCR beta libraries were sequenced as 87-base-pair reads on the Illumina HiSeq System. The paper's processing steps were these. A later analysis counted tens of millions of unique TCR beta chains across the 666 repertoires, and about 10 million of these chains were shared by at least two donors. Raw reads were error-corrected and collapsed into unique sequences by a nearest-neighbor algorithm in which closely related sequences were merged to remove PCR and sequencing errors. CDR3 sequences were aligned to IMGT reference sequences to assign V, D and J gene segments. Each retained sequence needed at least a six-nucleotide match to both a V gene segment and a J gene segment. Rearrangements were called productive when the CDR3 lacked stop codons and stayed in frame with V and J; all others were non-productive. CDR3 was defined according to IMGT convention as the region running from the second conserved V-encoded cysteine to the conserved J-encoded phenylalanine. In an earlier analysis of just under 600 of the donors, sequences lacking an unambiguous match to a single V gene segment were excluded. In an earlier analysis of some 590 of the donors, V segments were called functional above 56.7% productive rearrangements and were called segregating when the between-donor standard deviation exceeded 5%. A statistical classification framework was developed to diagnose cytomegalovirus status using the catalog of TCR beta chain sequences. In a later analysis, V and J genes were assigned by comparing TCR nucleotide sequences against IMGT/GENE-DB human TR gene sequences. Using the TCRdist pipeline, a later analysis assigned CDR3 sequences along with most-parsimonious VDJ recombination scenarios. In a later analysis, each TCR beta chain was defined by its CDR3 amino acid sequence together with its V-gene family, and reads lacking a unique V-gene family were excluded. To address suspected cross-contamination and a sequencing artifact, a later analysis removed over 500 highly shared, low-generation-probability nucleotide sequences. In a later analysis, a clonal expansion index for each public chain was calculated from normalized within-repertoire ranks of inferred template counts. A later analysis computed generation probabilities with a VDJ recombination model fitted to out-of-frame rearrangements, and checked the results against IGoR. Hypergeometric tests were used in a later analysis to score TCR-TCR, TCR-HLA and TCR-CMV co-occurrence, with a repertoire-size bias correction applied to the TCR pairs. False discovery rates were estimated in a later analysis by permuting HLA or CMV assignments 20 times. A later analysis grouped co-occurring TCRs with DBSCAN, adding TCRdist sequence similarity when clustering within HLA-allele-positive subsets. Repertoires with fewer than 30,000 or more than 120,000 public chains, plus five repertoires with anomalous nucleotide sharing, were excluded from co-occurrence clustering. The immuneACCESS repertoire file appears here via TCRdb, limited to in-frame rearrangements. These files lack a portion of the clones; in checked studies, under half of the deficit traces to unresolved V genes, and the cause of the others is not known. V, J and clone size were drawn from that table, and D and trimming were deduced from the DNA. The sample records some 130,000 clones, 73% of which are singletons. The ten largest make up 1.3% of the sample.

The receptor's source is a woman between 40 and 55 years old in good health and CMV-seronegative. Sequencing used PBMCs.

The CDR3 protein sequence reads: CASRRLAGGDEQYV. The nucleotide sequence reads as follows: TGTGCCAGCAGGCGACTAGCGGGGGGCGACGAGCAGTACGTC. The chain joins TRBV27 to TRBJ2-7; 13 central bases correspond to TRBD2. The CDR3 has 14 amino acids, counting the end cysteine and valine. Only CDR3 DNA is held: 42 bases, read in frame from base 1. From a lookup of the germline V gene (reference sequence), CDR1 and CDR2 are MNHEY and SMNVEV. After removal of 6 bases from V and 5 bases from J, the junction retains 4 bases not matched to a gene.